This TCR beta chain was profiled in a study of shared clonotypes between healthy human individuals. Notes on the study in general: For sorted subsets, rarefaction showed incomplete sequencing despite large depth.

The protocol was immunoSEQ multiplex PCR, while the TCRdb copy is restricted to in-frame clones and leaves out a portion. The profile shows just over 2,000,000 clones, 85% to 95% of them singletons. Notes on this clone: Its antigen is still unknown.

CDR1 SGHTA and CDR2 FQGNSA come from the germline V gene. V was clipped by 1 base and J by 5 bases; unmatched bases: 14. This CDR3 is built from 18 residues. The source is a man aged 18 to 30 in good health. V and J are TRBV7-2 and TRBJ2-1; 7 positions match TRBD2. Sequenced input: naive CD4+ T cells sorted from blood. Subset of the sample: CD45RA+ positively selected. CDR3: CASSLGMVRTRANNEQFF. The CDR3, as DNA: TGTGCCAGCAGCTTAGGGATGGTGAGGACTAGGGCGAACAATGAGCAGTTCTTC.